This T cell receptor (beta chain) is drawn from a study of shared clonotypes between healthy human individuals. Generated by immunoSEQ multiplex PCR, the TCRdb table keeps only in-frame clones and is missing some. Of about 100,000 clones in the sample, about 72% are singletons; the top ten hold almost 25%. The study drew its donors from healthy HIV-negative adults without recent acute infections or vaccinations. Within Nashville, Tennessee resided all donors, each a Caucasian adult. This clonotype originated in a woman aged 30 to 39 in good health. The sequenced material came from memory CD8+ T cells sorted from blood. Subset reported: CD45RO+ cells pooled with CCR7-negative TemRA cells.

CDR3 loop: CASSVGSRDVETQYF. The CDR3 bases are TGTGCCAGCAGCGTAGGATCGCGGGACGTGGAGACCCAGTACTTC. The chain has TRBV9 and TRBJ2-5; the D gene is possibly TRBD2 (6 bases). Trimming took off 0 bases at V and 5 bases at J, with 14 bases between the two ends. CDR3 length: 15 residues. Germline CDR1 and CDR2: SGDLS and YYNGEE.